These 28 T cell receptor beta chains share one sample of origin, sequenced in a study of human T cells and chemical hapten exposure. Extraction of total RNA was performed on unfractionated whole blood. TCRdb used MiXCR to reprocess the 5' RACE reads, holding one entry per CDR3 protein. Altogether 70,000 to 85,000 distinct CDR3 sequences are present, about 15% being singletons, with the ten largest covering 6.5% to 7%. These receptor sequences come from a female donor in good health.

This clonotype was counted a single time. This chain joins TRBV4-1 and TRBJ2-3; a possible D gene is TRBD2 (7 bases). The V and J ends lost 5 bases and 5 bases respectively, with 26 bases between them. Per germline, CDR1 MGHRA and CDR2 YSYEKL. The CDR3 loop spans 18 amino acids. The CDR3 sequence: CASSKLPTGARGGDTQYF. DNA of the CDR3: TGCGCCAGCAGCAAACTCCCGACAGGTGCTAGGGGGGGAGATACGCAGTATTTT.

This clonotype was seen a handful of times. The CDR3 sequence: CASSQDYRGLGNQPQHF. The CDR3 bases are TGCGCCAGCAGCCAAGACTACAGGGGGCTGGGCAATCAGCCCCAGCATTTT. The chain couples TRBV4-1 to TRBJ1-5; the match to TRBD1 covers 9 bases. Germline CDR1 MGHRA, CDR2 YSYEKL. V dropped 0 bases and J dropped 2; count of bases not matched to a gene: 5. The CDR3 loop spans 17 amino acids.

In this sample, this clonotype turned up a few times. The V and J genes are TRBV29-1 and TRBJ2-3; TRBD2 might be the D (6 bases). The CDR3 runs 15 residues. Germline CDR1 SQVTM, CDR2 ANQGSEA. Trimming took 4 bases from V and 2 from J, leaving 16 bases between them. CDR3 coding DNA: TGCAGCGTTGCGGCCGGAGGCGGGGTCACAGATACGCAGTATTTT. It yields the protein CSVAAGGGVTDTQYF.

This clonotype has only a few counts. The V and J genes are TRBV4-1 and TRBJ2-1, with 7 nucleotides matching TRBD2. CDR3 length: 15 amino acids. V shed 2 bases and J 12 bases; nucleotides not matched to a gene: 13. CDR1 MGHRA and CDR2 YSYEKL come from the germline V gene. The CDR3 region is CASSQTSGASGWQFF. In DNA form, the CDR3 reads TGCGCCAGCAGCCAAACAAGCGGGGCTAGTGGTTGGCAGTTCTTC.

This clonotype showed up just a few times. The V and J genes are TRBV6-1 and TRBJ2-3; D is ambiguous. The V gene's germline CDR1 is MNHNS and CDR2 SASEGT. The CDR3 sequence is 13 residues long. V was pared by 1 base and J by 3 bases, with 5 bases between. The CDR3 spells CASSEVMTDTQYF. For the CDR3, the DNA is TGTGCCAGCAGTGAAGTAATGACAGATACGCAGTATTTT.

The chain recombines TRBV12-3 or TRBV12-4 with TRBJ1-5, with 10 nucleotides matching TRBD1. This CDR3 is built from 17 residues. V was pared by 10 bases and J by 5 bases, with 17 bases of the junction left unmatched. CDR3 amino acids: CAINWTGGFEVDQPQHF. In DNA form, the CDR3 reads TGTGCCATCAACTGGACAGGGGGATTTGAAGTCGATCAGCCCCAGCATTTT.

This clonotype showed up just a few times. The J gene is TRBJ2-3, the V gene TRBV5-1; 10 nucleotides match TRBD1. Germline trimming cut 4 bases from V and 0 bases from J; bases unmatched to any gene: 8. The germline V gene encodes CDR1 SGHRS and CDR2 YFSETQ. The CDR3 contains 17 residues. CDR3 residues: CASSTAGTGASTDTQYF. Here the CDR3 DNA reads TGCGCCAGCAGCACCGCAGGGACAGGGGCGAGCACAGATACGCAGTATTTT.

The CDR3 reads CASRKQGPNEKLFF. Here the CDR3 DNA reads TGTGCCAGCCGAAAACAGGGCCCAAATGAAAAACTGTTTTTT. The chain uses TRBV27 and TRBJ1-4; D may be TRBD1 (6 bases). The germline CDR1 and CDR2 sequences are MNHEY and SMNVEV (reference sequence). This CDR3 comprises 14 residues. Trimming shortened V by 8 bases and J by 5 bases, and 15 bases separated the two germline ends.

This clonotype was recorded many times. CDR3 protein: CASSEYAAAGDEETQYF. Written as DNA, the CDR3 is TGTGCCAGCAGTGAATACGCGGCAGCCGGGGATGAAGAGACCCAGTACTTC. This sequence joins TRBV25-1 and TRBJ2-5; the D gene is possibly TRBD2 (5 bases). Trimming pared 0 bases from V and 3 bases from J, leaving 17 bases between. This CDR3 is built from 17 residues. CDR1 MGHDK and CDR2 SYGVNS come from the germline V gene.

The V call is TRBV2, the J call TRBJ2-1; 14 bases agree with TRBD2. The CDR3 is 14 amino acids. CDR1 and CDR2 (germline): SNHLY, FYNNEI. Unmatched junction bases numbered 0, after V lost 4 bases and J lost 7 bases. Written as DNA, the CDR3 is TGTGCCAGCAGTGGGACTAGCGGGAGGAATGAGCAGTTCTTC. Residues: CASSGTSGRNEQFF. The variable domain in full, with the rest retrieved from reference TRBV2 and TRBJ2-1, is EPEVTQTPSHQVTQMGQEVILRCVPISNHLYFYWYRQILGQKVEFLVSFYNNEISEKSEIFDDQFSVERPDGSNFTLKIRSTKLEDSAMYFCASSGTSGRNEQFFGPGTRLTVL.

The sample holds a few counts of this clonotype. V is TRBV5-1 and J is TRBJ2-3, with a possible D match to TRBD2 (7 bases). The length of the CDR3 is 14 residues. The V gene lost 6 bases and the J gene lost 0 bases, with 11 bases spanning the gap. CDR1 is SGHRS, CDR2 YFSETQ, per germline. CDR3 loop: CASKRGGSTDTQYF. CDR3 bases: TGCGCCAGCAAGAGGGGGGGAAGCACAGATACGCAGTATTTT. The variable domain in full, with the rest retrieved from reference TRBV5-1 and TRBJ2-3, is KAGVTQTPRYLIKTRGQQVTLSCSPISGHRSVSWYQQTPGQGLQFLFEYFSETQRNKGNFPGRFSGRQFSNSRSEMNVSTLELGDSALYLCASKRGGSTDTQYFGPGTRLTVL.

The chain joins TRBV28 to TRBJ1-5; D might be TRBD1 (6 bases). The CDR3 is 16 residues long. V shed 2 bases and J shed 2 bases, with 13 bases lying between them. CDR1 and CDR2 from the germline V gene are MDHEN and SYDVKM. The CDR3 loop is CASSLRAGEGNQPQHF. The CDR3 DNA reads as TGTGCCAGCAGTTTACGGGCAGGGGAGGGCAATCAGCCCCAGCATTTT.

The CDR3 sequence: CASSPGGLGANVLTF. The CDR3 DNA is TGCGCCAGCAGCCCGGGGGGGCTGGGGGCCAACGTCCTGACTTTC. V gene TRBV5-1 combines with J gene TRBJ2-6, with 8 bases identical to TRBD2. J was trimmed by 4 bases and V by 4 bases; bases with no gene match: 4. The CDR3 length is 15 residues. Germline CDR1 is SGHRS and CDR2 is YFSETQ. Full variable domain (remainder filled in from reference TRBV5-1 and TRBJ2-6): KAGVTQTPRYLIKTRGQQVTLSCSPISGHRSVSWYQQTPGQGLQFLFEYFSETQRNKGNFPGRFSGRQFSNSRSEMNVSTLELGDSALYLCASSPGGLGANVLTFGAGSRLTVL.

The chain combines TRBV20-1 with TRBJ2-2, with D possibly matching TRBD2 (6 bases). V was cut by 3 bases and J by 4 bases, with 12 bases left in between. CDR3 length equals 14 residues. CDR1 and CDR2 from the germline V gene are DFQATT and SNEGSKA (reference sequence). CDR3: CSASFAGSTGELFF. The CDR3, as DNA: TGCAGTGCTAGCTTTGCGGGGTCCACCGGGGAGCTGTTTTTT.

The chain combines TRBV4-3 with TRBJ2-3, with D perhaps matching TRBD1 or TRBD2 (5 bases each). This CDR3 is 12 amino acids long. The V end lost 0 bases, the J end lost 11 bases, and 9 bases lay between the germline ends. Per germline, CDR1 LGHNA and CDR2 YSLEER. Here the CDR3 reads CASSQEAGRQYF. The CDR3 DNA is TGCGCCAGCAGCCAAGAGGCAGGGAGGCAGTATTTT.

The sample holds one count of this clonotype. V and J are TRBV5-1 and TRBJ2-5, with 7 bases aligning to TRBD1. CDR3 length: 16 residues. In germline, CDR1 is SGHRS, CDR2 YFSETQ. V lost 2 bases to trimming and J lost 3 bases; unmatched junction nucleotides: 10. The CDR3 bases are TGCGCCAGCAGCTTCTCCCCTACAGGGGTAAAAGAGACCCAGTACTTC. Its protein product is CASSFSPTGVKETQYF.

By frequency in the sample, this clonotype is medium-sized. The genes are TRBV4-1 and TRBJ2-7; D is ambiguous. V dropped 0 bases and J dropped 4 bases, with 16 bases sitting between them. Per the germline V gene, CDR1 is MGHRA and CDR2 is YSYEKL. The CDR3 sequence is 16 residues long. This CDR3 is CASSQDLSRKKYEQYF. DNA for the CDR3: TGCGCCAGCAGCCAAGATCTGAGCCGGAAGAAGTACGAGCAGTACTTC.

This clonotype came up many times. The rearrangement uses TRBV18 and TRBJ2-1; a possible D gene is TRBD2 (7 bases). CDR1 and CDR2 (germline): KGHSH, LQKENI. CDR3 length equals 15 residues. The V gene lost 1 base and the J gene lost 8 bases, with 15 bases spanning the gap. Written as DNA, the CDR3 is TGTGCCAGCTCACCACGGGGGCTTGCGGGAGATGAGCAGTTCTTC. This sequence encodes CASSPRGLAGDEQFF.

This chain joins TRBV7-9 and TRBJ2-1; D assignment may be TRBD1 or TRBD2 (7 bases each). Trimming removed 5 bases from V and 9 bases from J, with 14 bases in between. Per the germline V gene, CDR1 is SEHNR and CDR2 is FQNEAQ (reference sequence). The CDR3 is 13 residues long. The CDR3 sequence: CASSLRGDSEQFF. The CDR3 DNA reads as TGTGCCAGCAGCCTCCGGGGGGACAGTGAGCAGTTCTTC.

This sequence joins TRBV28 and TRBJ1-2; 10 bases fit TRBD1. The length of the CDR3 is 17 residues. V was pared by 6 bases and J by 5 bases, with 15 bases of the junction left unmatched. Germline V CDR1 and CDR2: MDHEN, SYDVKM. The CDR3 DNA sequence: TGTGCCAGCAGCTTCCGGGGTTCGACAGGGGGCTATTATGGCTACACCTTC. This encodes CASSFRGSTGGYYGYTF.

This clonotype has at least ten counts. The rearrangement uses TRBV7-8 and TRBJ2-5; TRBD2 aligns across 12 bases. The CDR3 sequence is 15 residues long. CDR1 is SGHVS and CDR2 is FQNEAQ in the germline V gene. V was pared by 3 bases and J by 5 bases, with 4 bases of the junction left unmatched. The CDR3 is CASSFSSGGAETQYF. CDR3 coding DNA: TGTGCCAGCAGCTTTTCTAGCGGGGGGGCGGAGACCCAGTACTTC. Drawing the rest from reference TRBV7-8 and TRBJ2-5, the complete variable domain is GAGVSQSPRYKVAKRGQDVALRCDPISGHVSLFWYQQALGQGPEFLTYFQNEAQLDKSGLPSDRFFAERPEGSVSTLKIQRTQQEDSAVYLCASSFSSGGAETQYFGPGTRLLVL.

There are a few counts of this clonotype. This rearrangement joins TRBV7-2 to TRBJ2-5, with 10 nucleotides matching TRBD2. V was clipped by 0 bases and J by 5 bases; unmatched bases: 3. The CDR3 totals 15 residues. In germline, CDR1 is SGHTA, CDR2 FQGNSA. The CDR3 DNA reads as TGTGCCAGCAGCTTAGCATCAGCGGGAGGGGAGACCCAGTACTTC. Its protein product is CASSLASAGGETQYF.

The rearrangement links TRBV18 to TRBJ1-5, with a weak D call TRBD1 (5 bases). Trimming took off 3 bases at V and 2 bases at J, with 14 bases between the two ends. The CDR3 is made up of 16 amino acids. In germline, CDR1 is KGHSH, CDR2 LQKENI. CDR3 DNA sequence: TGTGCCAGCTCACCGGGTTCGCAGGGAGGCAATCAGCCCCAGCATTTT. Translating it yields CASSPGSQGGNQPQHF.

The CDR3 sequence: CASSQLTRLGTQYF. As DNA, the CDR3 is TGCGCCAGCAGTCAGCTCACAAGGCTGGGGACCCAGTACTTC. V is TRBV23-1 and J is TRBJ2-5; no definite D call. TRBV23-1 is annotated as an ORF whose role is uncertain. V gave up 3 bases and J gave up 7 bases, with 15 bases separating them. This CDR3 has 14 amino acids.

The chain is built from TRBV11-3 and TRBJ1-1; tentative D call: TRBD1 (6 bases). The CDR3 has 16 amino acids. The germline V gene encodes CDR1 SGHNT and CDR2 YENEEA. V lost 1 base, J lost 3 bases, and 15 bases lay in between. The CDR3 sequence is CASSLGRGRGDTEAFF. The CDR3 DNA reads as TGTGCCAGCAGCTTAGGCAGGGGCCGAGGGGACACTGAAGCTTTCTTT.

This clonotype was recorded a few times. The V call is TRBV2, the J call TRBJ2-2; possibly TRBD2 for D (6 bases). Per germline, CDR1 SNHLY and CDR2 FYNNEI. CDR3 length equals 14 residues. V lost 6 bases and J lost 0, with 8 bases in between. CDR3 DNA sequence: TGTGCCAGCAGCTGGGAGGCGAACACCGGGGAGCTGTTTTTT. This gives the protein CASSWEANTGELFF.

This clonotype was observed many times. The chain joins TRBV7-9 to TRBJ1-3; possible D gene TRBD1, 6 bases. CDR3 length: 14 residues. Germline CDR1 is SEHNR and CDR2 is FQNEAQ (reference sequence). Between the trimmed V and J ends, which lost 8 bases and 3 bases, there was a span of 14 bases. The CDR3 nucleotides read TGTGCCAGCGCTCTACAGGGTTTTGGAAACACCATATATTTT. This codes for CASALQGFGNTIYF.

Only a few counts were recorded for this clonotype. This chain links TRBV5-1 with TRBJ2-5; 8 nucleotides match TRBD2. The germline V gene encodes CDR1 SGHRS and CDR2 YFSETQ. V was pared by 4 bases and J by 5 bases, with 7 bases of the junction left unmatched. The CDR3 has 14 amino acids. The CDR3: CASSPAGLAETQYF. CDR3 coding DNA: TGCGCCAGCAGCCCGGCCGGACTAGCTGAGACCCAGTACTTC.